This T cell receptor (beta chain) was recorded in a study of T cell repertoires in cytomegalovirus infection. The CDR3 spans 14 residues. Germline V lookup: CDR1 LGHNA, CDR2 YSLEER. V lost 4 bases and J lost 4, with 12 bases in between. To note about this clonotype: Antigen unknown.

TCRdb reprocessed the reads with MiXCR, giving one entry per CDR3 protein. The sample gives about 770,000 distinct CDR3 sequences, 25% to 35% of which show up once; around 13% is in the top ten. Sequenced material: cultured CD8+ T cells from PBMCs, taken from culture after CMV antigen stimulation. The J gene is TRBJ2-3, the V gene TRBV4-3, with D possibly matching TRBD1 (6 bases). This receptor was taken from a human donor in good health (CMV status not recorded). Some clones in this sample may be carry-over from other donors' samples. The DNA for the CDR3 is TGCGCCAGCAGCCCCTCAGGGGCGCCAGATACGCAGTATTTT. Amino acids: CASSPSGAPDTQYF.